These T cell receptor beta chains were read from a single sample in a study of tumor-infiltrating lymphocytes in primary liver carcinoma. TCRdb reprocessed the multiplex PCR reads with MiXCR, giving one entry per CDR3 protein. Here the sample spans roughly 80,000 distinct CDR3 sequences, roughly 71% being singletons. The sequenced material came from tumor-adjacent normal liver tissue. All receptors derive from a man in his forties with primary liver carcinoma and hepatitis B virus infection. Both conserved end residues are part of each CDR3. The D gene is left open where the match is weak. Rows give clone size only sometimes, using once, few, many, or a class for an expanded clone.

>TRBJ2-1|TRBV7-8|NA|NA
TGTGTCAGCAGCTTGTTAGGCGGTAGCGTGAGAACCAATGAGCAGTTCTTC
CVSSLLGGSVRTNEQFF
>TRBJ2-7|TRBV12-3/TRBV12-4|NA|NA
TGTGCCAGCAGTCTGGCGACAGAGGGGCCCTACGAGCAGTATTTC
CASSLATEGPYEQYF
>TRBJ2-5|TRBV6-5|NA|NA
TGTGCCAACAGTGGCGGGCTGAAGACCCAGTACTTC
CANSGGLKTQYF
>TRBJ2-3|TRBV28|NA|NA
TGTGTCAGCAGTCTTACGCAGACAGGAGGGGCAGATACGCAGTATTTT
CVSSLTQTGGADTQYF
>TRBJ2-7|TRBV7-8|NA|NA
TGTGCCAGCAGCCCCGCCCCTTTGGTCTCCTACGAGCAGTACTTC
CASSPAPLVSYEQYF
>TRBJ2-1|TRBV11-2|NA|many
TGTGCCAGCAGCCCGCTTCGGCGGAGCTCCTACAATGAGCAGTTCTTC
CASSPLRRSSYNEQFF
>TRBJ2-1|TRBV7-6|TRBD2|few
TGTGCCAGCAGCGAACTAGCGGGAGGATCCTACAATGAGCAGTTCTTC
CASSELAGGSYNEQFF
>TRBJ2-1|TRBV11-2|TRBD2|NA
TGTGCCAGCAGCGTAGAGCTCCTAGCGGGAATGAGTGTGCAGCTCTTC
CASSVELLAGMSVQLF
>TRBJ2-1|TRBV11-2|TRBD2|NA
TGTGTTAGCAGCTTAAAGCTCCTAGCGGGAATGAATGGGCAGTTCTTC
CVSSLKLLAGMNGQFF
>TRBJ2-7|TRBV14|NA|NA
TGTGCCAGCAGCAGAATGGGGAGCCTGACCTACGAGCAGTACTTC
CASSRMGSLTYEQYF
>TRBJ2-7|TRBV28|NA|once
TGTGCCAGCAGAGCGGCTACCGTAATACAGGGTGGGAGGGTCGCGTACGAGCAGTACTTC
CASRAATVIQGGRVAYEQYF
>TRBJ1-1|TRBV11-2|NA|NA
TGTGCCAGCAGCCTCAGTAGGGTTTGTGAAGCTTTCTTT
CASSLSRVCEAFF
>TRBJ2-7|TRBV6-2/TRBV6-3|TRBD2|many
TGTGCCAGCAGTTACGGACTAGCAACCGAGCAGTACTTC
CASSYGLATEQYF
>TRBJ2-7|TRBV6-6|TRBD1|many
TGTGCCAGCAGTTCCATTTCGGGGACAGGGTGGTACGAGCAGTACTTC
CASSSISGTGWYEQYF
>TRBJ1-5|TRBV10-3|NA|many
TGTGCCATCAGTGAGTATGAGGGCGATCAGCCCCAGCATTTT
CAISEYEGDQPQHF
>TRBJ2-2|TRBV12-3/TRBV12-4|TRBD1|NA
TGTGCCAGCAGTACGCACAGGGGGCAGGACACCCGGGAGCTGTTTTTT
CASSTHRGQDTRELFF
>TRBJ1-2|TRBV11-2|TRBD1|NA
TGTGCCAGCACCCCAGGGTGGGGACAGGGGTTCGGCTACACCTTC
CASTPGWGQGFGYTF
>TRBJ2-3|TRBV4-1|NA|NA
TGCGTCAGCAGCCAAGAATGCGCCTCTAGCACAGATACGCAGTATTTT
CVSSQECASSTDTQYF
>TRBJ2-7|TRBV6-2/TRBV6-3|TRBD2|NA
TGTGCCAGCAGCACTCCGACTAGCGGAGGATACAAGCAGTACTTC
CASSTPTSGGYKQYF
>TRBJ2-2|TRBV4-2|NA|NA
TGTGCCAGCAGCCAAGCCCTGACCGCCGGGAAGCTGTTTTTT
CASSQALTAGKLFF
>TRBJ2-1|TRBV10-3|TRBD2|NA
TGTGGCATGGGACTAGCAGGCGCGGGTGAGCAGTTCTTC
CGMGLAGAGEQFF
>TRBJ2-2|TRBV11-3|NA|few
TGTACCAGCAGCTTAGGTGGGAACACCGGGGAGTTGTTTTTT
CTSSLGGNTGELFF
>TRBJ2-1|TRBV24-1|NA|NA
TGTGCCATCAGTGAAAGGGTGGCGGGAATACGGAATGAGCAGTTCTTC
CAISERVAGIRNEQFF
>TRBJ1-6|TRBV11-2|TRBD1|many
TGTGCCAGCAGCTTACAGGGGGCGAATTCACCCCTCCACTTT
CASSLQGANSPLHF
>TRBJ2-1|TRBV5-4|NA|NA
TGTACCAGCCGCTTGGGCGTGGGTTCGCCCATCTACAATAAGCAGTTCTTC
CTSRLGVGSPIYNKQFF
>TRBJ2-3|TRBV4-2|NA|many
TGTGCCAGCAGCCAACATAGCCGGCGGGCAGATACGCAGTATTTT
CASSQHSRRADTQYF
>TRBJ1-6|TRBV28|TRBD1|NA
TGTGTCAGCGGGACAGGGCCGGCCTATAATTCACCCCTCCACTTC
CVSGTGPAYNSPLHF
>TRBJ2-1|TRBV6-5|TRBD2|NA
TGTGCCAGCAGGACTAGCGGCTACTACAATGAACAGTTCTTC
CASRTSGYYNEQFF
>TRBJ2-3|TRBV11-2|NA|NA
TGTGCCAGCAGTTCGACCGGGGCAGTTGCTTATACGCAGTATTTT
CASSSTGAVAYTQYF
>TRBJ2-1|TRBV29-1|NA|NA
TGCAGCGTGGCCACGCTTCGGTCCTGGTCCTGTCAAGAGCAGTTCTTC
CSVATLRSWSCQEQFF
>TRBJ2-7|TRBV7-2|TRBD1|NA
TGTGCCAGCAGCCGCCGGGACAGGGAGTACGAGCAGTACTTC
CASSRRDREYEQYF
>TRBJ2-3|TRBV29-1|NA|NA
TGTAGCGCCAGAGCCGCTCGGGGCACAGATTCGCAATATTTT
CSARAARGTDSQYF
>TRBJ2-1|TRBV7-8|TRBD2|NA
TGTGCCAGCAGCTTGTTAGAGGGCAGCGGGAGAACCAAAGAGCAGTTCTTC
CASSLLEGSGRTKEQFF
>TRBJ1-2|TRBV29-1|NA|NA
TGCAGCGTTGAAGCGGAAGAAGGGGTGGATGGCTACGCCTTC
CSVEAEEGVDGYAF
>TRBJ1-1|TRBV3-1|NA|NA
TGTGCCAGCAGCCAAGGGTCAAGCTCGGCGGAAGCTTTCTTT
CASSQGSSSAEAFF
>TRBJ1-1|TRBV29-1|NA|NA
TGCAGAGCCCTTAGGGGTTGGGACACTGAAGCTTTCTTT
CRALRGWDTEAFF
>TRBJ2-7|TRBV11-2|NA|once
TGTGCCGGAAGCTTAGAGATGGCACCAAAATCCTACGAGCAGTACTTC
CAGSLEMAPKSYEQYF